This T cell receptor (beta chain) was recovered during a study of T cell responses to AZD1222 COVID-19 vaccine. Regarding the study as a whole: No day 14 peak samples; only post-peak repertoires were characterized. The donors showed a predominance of white British ancestry and of females, with possible underestimation of clonal diversity. As reported, nearly half of all spike-specific TCRs target variant regions that are unmutated.

With 11 bases removed from V and 4 bases from J, the gap between germline ends came to 12 bases. The CDR3 sequence is 12 residues long. Germline assignment: CDR1 MNHEY and CDR2 SVGAGI. A word on this clone: The antigen remains undetermined.

Sequencing was performed with immunoSEQ multiplex PCR; in TCRdb, only in-frame clones are kept and a portion is missing. The sample contains roughly 120,000 clones, more than 70% of which appear only once. Second-dose schedules of about 4 or about 12 weeks were combined. This sample comprised peripheral blood, obtained 28 days after the second AZD1222 dose. The chain has TRBV6-5 and TRBJ1-5; D is uncertain. The receptor was derived from an adult who received the AZD1222 COVID-19 vaccine. DNA of the CDR3: TGTGCCGCCCGGCAGGCTAATCAGCCCCAGCATTTT. It translates to CAARQANQPQHF.